This T cell receptor beta chain was found in a study of cytomegalovirus exposure and HLA in healthy donors. Turning to the study itself: Early release data held 85 million or so unique TCRs from HLA-typed donors.

General study findings and limits: A later analysis linked a missense DCLRE1C variant to TCR beta V- and J-gene trimming. CMV antigen specificity of a few CMV-associated chains was confirmed in vitro. Researchers counted over 150 TCR beta chains as cytomegalovirus-associated.

Losses at the gene ends were 4 bases for V and 2 bases for J; bases not matched to a gene: 5. The CDR3 length is 14 residues. Per germline, CDR1 SGHNT and CDR2 YYREEE (reference sequence). Primers: 60 Vbeta forward and 13 Jbeta reverse. Here immunoSEQ multiplex PCR was the method, and the copy in TCRdb shows in-frame clones only, minus some. The top ten hold under 2% of the sample, which has 150,000 or so clones, more than 9.5% seen once. On this clone: Its cognate antigen is unknown.

Specimen: PBMCs. J is TRBJ2-5 and V is TRBV5-4; TRBD1 matches at 7 bases. The clonotype comes from a man aged 50-60 years in good health and CMV-seronegative. The CDR3 here is CASSMGTDQETQYF. Here the CDR3 DNA reads TGTGCCAGCAGCATGGGGACAGATCAAGAGACCCAGTACTTC.